The 20 T cell receptor beta chains in this list originate from one sample, sequenced in a study of regulatory T cells in long-lasting Graves disease. Indicated time point: newly diagnosed GD, antithyroid drugs for less than 3 months. Isolated PBMC RNA provided the starting material for the TCR library. The authors built TCR beta libraries using iRepertoire HTBI primers and Arm-PCR of CDR3 regions. MiXCR was run by TCRdb on the multiplex PCR reads, yielding one entry per CDR3 protein. The sample lists more than 450,000 distinct CDR3 sequences, around 16% seen once, with 12% in the top ten. A further study also used this sample, focusing on T cells in Graves' hyperthyroidism and ophthalmopathy.

The material sequenced was peripheral blood mononuclear cells (PBMCs), taken at new diagnosis, from a patient treated with antithyroid drugs. The receptors come from a man aged 35 to 55 with Graves disease.

The chain combines TRBV12-3 or TRBV12-4 with TRBJ2-7; D remains ambiguous. This CDR3 spans 13 amino acids. With 5 bases removed from V and 4 bases from J, the gap between germline ends came to 12 bases. The DNA for the CDR3 is TGTGCCAGCAGTAATGGACGGTCGTACGAGCAGTACTTC. Translation gives CASSNGRSYEQYF.

This clonotype was observed a handful of times. The J gene is TRBJ2-6, the V gene TRBV28; the D is unclear. This CDR3 is built from 15 residues. V was cut by 3 bases and J by 0 bases, with 6 bases left in between. Germline loops: CDR1 MDHEN, CDR2 SYDVKM. The CDR3 reads CASSFPTSGANVLTF. In DNA, the CDR3 is TGTGCCAGCAGTTTCCCGACCTCTGGGGCCAACGTCCTGACTTTC.

The chain recombines TRBV20-1 with TRBJ2-7, with 12 bases aligning to TRBD2. Trimming took 5 bases from V and 3 from J; bases not matched to a gene: 5. Per the germline V gene, CDR1 is DFQATT and CDR2 is SNEGSKA (reference sequence). The CDR3 totals 14 residues. The CDR3, as DNA: TGCAGTGCTCGGACTAGCGGGACCAACTACGAGCAGTACTTC. Translating gives CSARTSGTNYEQYF.

This clonotype appeared a few times. The chain uses TRBV29-1 and TRBJ2-2; D assignment may be TRBD1 or TRBD2 (5 bases each). The ends were cut back, 4 bases at V and 6 bases at J, with 12 bases in the middle. Germline-derived CDR1 and CDR2 are SQVTM and ANQGSEA. This CDR3 has 13 residues. The CDR3 bases are TGCAGCGTTGCCCGGGGCGCCTCCGGGGAGCTGTTTTTT. Amino acid sequence: CSVARGASGELFF.

This clonotype was seen at least ten times. The rearrangement uses TRBV2 and TRBJ1-2; maybe TRBD1 (6 bases). The V gene lost 5 bases and the J gene lost 0 bases, with 13 bases spanning the gap. This CDR3 region has 15 residues. CDR1 and CDR2 from the germline V gene are SNHLY and FYNNEI. Here the CDR3 DNA reads TGTGCCAGCAGTTTTTACCGGACAGCTAACTATGGCTACACCTTC. Amino acid sequence: CASSFYRTANYGYTF.

The gene calls are TRBV28 and TRBJ1-5; maybe TRBD1 (5 bases). CDR1 and CDR2 (germline): MDHEN, SYDVKM. The CDR3 is 13 residues long. Trimming stripped 6 bases from V and 2 bases from J, with 8 bases between. In DNA, the CDR3 is TGTGCCAGCAGAACAGGCGGCAATCAGCCCCAGCATTTT. Translating it yields CASRTGGNQPQHF. The whole variable domain, remainder taken from reference TRBV28 and TRBJ1-5, is DVKVTQSSRYLVKRTGEKVFLECVQDMDHENMFWYRQDPGLGLRLIYFSYDVKMKEKGDIPEGYSVSREKKERFSLILESASTNQTSMYLCASRTGGNQPQHFGDGTRLSIL.

The rearrangement links TRBV5-1 to TRBJ2-7, with D maybe TRBD1 (5 bases). The CDR3 consists of 14 residues. V was trimmed by 4 bases and J by 6 bases, leaving 17 bases between them. Germline V gene lookup returns CDR1 SGHRS and CDR2 YFSETQ. CDR3 nucleotide sequence: TGCGCCAGCAGCCCTAATCAAGTCAGGGTCGAGCAGTACTTC. This gives the protein CASSPNQVRVEQYF.

This clonotype was detected only a few times. Given a much more abundant clone one base away, this may be a read error. J is TRBJ2-3 and V is TRBV28; tentative D call: TRBD1 (5 bases). The better agreement between TRBJ2-5 and the DNA end casts doubt on the J call. CDR3 length: 15 residues. Germline V gives CDR1 MDHEN, CDR2 SYDVKM. CDR3 protein: CASSLDKPSVEAQYF. CDR3 coding DNA: TGTGCCAGCAGTTTGGACAAACCAAGCGTAGAGGCCCAGTACTTC.

This sequence joins TRBV10-2 and TRBJ2-1; TRBD2 agrees at 9 bases. Germline CDR1 reads WSHSY; CDR2 reads SAAADI. The CDR3 spans 12 residues. The CDR3 region is CATSGINNEQFF. CDR3 in DNA: TGCGCGACTAGCGGCATAAACAATGAGCAGTTCTTC.

The table lists this clonotype with many counts. The V call is TRBV20-1, the J call TRBJ1-2, with 7 bases that match TRBD1. J gave up 9 bases and V 5 bases, and 6 bases lay outside the gene matches. The CDR3 is 11 residues long. Per the germline V gene, CDR1 is DFQATT and CDR2 is SNEGSKA (reference sequence). The CDR3 DNA reads TGCAGTGCTGACCGGACAGGCAGCTACACCTTC. This sequence encodes CSADRTGSYTF.

Only a few counts were recorded for this clonotype. This chain uses TRBV19 with TRBJ1-1; no clear D gene. Per the germline V gene, CDR1 is LNHDA and CDR2 is SQIVND (reference sequence). Trimming took off 6 bases at V and 1 base at J, with 15 bases between the two ends. The CDR3 totals 15 residues. The CDR3 bases are TGTGCCAGTAGCGATCCTGGACGGGCGAACACTGAAGCTTTCTTT. The encoded protein is CASSDPGRANTEAFF.

The table lists this clonotype with many counts. The V gene is TRBV20-1, the J gene TRBJ2-3; the match to TRBD1 covers 11 bases. CDR1 and CDR2 (germline): DFQATT, SNEGSKA (reference sequence). The ends lost 2 bases at V and 1 base at J; junction bases unmatched: 2. CDR3 length equals 15 residues. The CDR3 loop is CSARPDRGRTDTQYF. CDR3 sequence (DNA): TGCAGTGCTAGACCGGACAGGGGGCGCACAGATACGCAGTATTTT.

This chain links TRBV7-8 with TRBJ1-2; D may be TRBD1 (5 bases). This CDR3 is built from 14 residues. The V gene's germline CDR1 is SGHVS and CDR2 FQNEAQ. The ends were cut back, 6 bases at V and 4 bases at J, with 15 bases in the middle. The CDR3 nucleotides read TGTGCCAGCAGTCAGGGAGGTGAAACCTATGGCTACACCTTC. Translated, it gives CASSQGGETYGYTF.

This clonotype showed up many times. The rearrangement links TRBV27 to TRBJ2-1; D gene uncertain. Germline-derived CDR1 and CDR2 are MNHEY and SMNVEV (reference sequence). V dropped 5 bases and J dropped 1 base, with 15 bases sitting between them. The CDR3 has 16 residues. In DNA form, the CDR3 reads TGTGCCAGCAGTGACGGTTTCTCTGGTTCCTACAATGAGCAGTTCTTC. Protein: CASSDGFSGSYNEQFF.

The chain joins TRBV20-1 to TRBJ2-1, with 9 nucleotides matching TRBD2. The CDR3 runs to 15 residues. Per germline, CDR1 DFQATT and CDR2 SNEGSKA (reference sequence). V lost 4 bases, J lost 7 bases, and 11 bases stayed unmatched. The CDR3 spells CSAIIAGAALNEQFF. The CDR3 coding sequence is TGCAGTGCTATTATAGCGGGAGCTGCCCTTAATGAGCAGTTCTTC.

This clonotype was observed many times. The chain joins TRBV2 to TRBJ2-3, with D uncertain. Trimming took off 8 bases at V and 4 bases at J, with 10 bases between the two ends. Germline loops: CDR1 SNHLY, CDR2 FYNNEI. This CDR3 has 12 amino acids. CDR3 amino acids: CASERPPDTQYF. DNA of the CDR3: TGTGCCAGCGAGCGTCCCCCAGATACGCAGTATTTT.

This clonotype was seen ten or more times. V usage is TRBV20-1 and J usage is TRBJ2-7; 14 bases are shared with TRBD2. This CDR3 region has 19 residues. Germline V gene lookup returns CDR1 DFQATT and CDR2 SNEGSKA (reference sequence). Trimming cost V 3 bases and J 2 bases; bases outside gene matches: 15. In DNA, the CDR3 is TGCAGTGCTAGGGCCCAGACTAGCGGGAGGGCCCAGGATCCCTACGAGCAGTACTTC. Translated: CSARAQTSGRAQDPYEQYF.

The table lists this clonotype with many counts. The rearrangement links TRBV18 to TRBJ2-1; possibly TRBD1 or TRBD2 for D (5 bases each). The CDR3 covers 13 residues. Germline V CDR1 and CDR2: KGHSH, LQKENI. Trimming stripped 5 bases from V and 8 bases from J, with 13 bases between. The CDR3 sequence: CASSGFQGDEQFF. The CDR3 DNA reads as TGTGCCAGCTCAGGCTTCCAGGGAGATGAGCAGTTCTTC.

This clonotype occurred many times. V and J are TRBV27 and TRBJ2-1; 8 bases map to TRBD2. CDR1 is MNHEY and CDR2 is SMNVEV in the germline V gene (reference sequence). Trimming at V came to 8 bases and at J to 7 bases, leaving 10 bases not matched to a gene. This CDR3 is 14 amino acids long. The CDR3 sequence: CASAAGTSGNEQFF. The CDR3 DNA is TGTGCCAGCGCGGCCGGGACTAGTGGGAATGAGCAGTTCTTC.

This clonotype was counted many times. This chain joins TRBV28 and TRBJ2-7, with D maybe TRBD2 (7 bases). V was shortened by 5 bases and J by 2 bases, with 16 bases between the two germline ends. The germline V gene has CDR1 MDHEN and CDR2 SYDVKM. This CDR3 is 15 amino acids long. The DNA of the CDR3 is TGTGCCAGCAGTCCCCCGGGGGGCAGGACCTACGAGCAGTACTTC. Residues: CASSPPGGRTYEQYF.